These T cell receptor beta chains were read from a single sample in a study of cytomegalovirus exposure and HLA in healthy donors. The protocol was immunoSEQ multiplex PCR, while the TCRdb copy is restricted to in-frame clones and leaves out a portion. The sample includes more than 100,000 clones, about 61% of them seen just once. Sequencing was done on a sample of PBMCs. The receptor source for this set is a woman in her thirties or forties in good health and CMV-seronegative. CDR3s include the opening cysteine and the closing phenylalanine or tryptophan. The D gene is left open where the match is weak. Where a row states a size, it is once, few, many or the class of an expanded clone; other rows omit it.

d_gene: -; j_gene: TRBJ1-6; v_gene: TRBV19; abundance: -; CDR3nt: TGTGCCAGTATGGACGGGAATAATTCACCCCTCCACTTT; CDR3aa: CASMDGNNSPLHF
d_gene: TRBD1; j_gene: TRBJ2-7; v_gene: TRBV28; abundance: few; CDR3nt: TGTGCCAGCGGAAGTACAGGGACAGGTACCCTCGAGCAGTACTTC; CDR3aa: CASGSTGTGTLEQYF
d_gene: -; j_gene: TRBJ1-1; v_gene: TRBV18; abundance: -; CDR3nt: TGTGCCAGCTCACCACGATGGCAGTCCACTGAAGCTTTCTTT; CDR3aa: CASSPRWQSTEAFF
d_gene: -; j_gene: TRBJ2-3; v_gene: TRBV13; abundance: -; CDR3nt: TGTGCCAGCAGCCCCGTACTCGGGGGAGCAGATACGCAGTATTTT; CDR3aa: CASSPVLGGADTQYF
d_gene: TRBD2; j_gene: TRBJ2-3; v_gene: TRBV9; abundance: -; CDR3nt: TGTGCCAGCAGCGTGACTAGCGGGGGGCGAGATACGCAGTATTTT; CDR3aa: CASSVTSGGRDTQYF
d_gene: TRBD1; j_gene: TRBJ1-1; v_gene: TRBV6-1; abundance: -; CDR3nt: TGTGCCAGCCGCTTACAGGGGAGCGAAGCTTTCTTT; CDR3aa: CASRLQGSEAFF
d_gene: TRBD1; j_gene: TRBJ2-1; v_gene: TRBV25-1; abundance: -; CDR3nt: TGTGCCAGCAGTTACCCCGGGACAGGGGTAAAGAATGAGCAGTTCTTC; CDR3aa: CASSYPGTGVKNEQFF
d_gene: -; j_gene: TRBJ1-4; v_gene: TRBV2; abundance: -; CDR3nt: TGTGCCAGCAGTGAAGGGTGGGGAGGCCCGAATGAAAAACTGTTTTTT; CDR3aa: CASSEGWGGPNEKLFF
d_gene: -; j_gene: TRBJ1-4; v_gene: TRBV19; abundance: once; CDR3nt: TGTGCCAGTAGTATAATCGGCGACGGCGGTGAAAAACTGTTTTTT; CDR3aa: CASSIIGDGGEKLFF
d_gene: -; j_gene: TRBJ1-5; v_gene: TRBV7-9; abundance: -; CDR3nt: TGTGCCAGCAGCCCCCCCGGCAATCAGCCCCAGCATTTT; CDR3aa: CASSPPGNQPQHF
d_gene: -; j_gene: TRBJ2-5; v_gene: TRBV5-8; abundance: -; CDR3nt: TGTGCCAGCAGCTTGTTCTCGTTTGGTGTGGCCGCCCAGTACTTC; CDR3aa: CASSLFSFGVAAQYF
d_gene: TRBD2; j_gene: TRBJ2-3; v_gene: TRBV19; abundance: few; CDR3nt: TGTGCCAGTAGTATTGATGCTAGCGGAGGAGATACGCAGTATTTT; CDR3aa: CASSIDASGGDTQYF
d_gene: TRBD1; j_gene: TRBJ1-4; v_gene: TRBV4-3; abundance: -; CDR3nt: TGCGCCAGCAGCCAAAGTCCCGGGGGACAGCCTAATGAAAAACTGTTTTTT; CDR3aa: CASSQSPGGQPNEKLFF